This T cell receptor beta chain was retrieved from a study of human T cells and chemical hapten exposure. Time point indicated: pre-sensitization, week 0. As to treatment: therapeutic diphenylcyclopropenone sensitization with weekly scalp DPC. TCRdb re-called the RACE reads through MiXCR, storing one row per CDR3 protein. The sample lists some 330,000 distinct CDR3 sequences, roughly 6% occurring once. Many counts were recorded for this clonotype. The CDR3 loop spans 14 amino acids. CDR1 is SGDLS and CDR2 is YYNGEE in the germline V gene. With 2 bases removed from V and 1 base from J, the gap between germline ends came to 10 bases.

This sequence originates from a woman aged 18-35 years with alopecia areata. Some clones in this sample may be carry-over from other donors' samples. This chain links TRBV9 with TRBJ2-7, with D perhaps matching TRBD1 (5 bases). Specimen: whole blood, collected in connection with sensitization to the hapten diphenylcyclopropenone (DPC). CDR3 DNA: TGTGCCAGCAGCGTTGGACACGATTCCTACGAGCAGTACTTC. Residues: CASSVGHDSYEQYF.